The 19 T cell receptor beta chains given below trace back to one sample, sequenced in a study of blood T cells in healthy people across ages. With a J-beta primer mix and a sample-barcoded 5' primer, a second PCR ran about 7 to 11 cycles. From the 5' RACE reads, TCRdb called clonotypes with MiXCR, one entry per CDR3 protein. Found here are some 1.4 million distinct CDR3 sequences, around two fifths of them singletons; the top ten hold roughly 8.2%. The sample was blood. The receptor source for this set is a woman aged 18-30 years in good health.

The sample holds a few counts of this clonotype. The CDR3 here is CASSPLAGGKQGDTQYF. The CDR3 coding sequence is TGTGCCAGCAGTCCCCTAGCGGGAGGAAAACAGGGAGATACGCAGTATTTT. The rearrangement joins TRBV12-3 or TRBV12-4 to TRBJ2-3; 11 bases line up with TRBD2. V lost 5 bases, J lost 5 bases, and 12 bases stayed unmatched. The CDR3 is 17 amino acids.

The chain is built from TRBV9 and TRBJ1-2; 12 nucleotides match TRBD1. Germline lookup yields CDR1 SGDLS and CDR2 YYNGEE. The ends lost 3 bases at V and 5 bases at J; junction bases unmatched: 17. The CDR3 sequence is 19 residues long. The CDR3: CASSASPGQGAPRGYGYTF. The CDR3, as DNA: TGTGCCAGCAGCGCATCCCCGGGACAGGGGGCCCCCAGAGGGTATGGCTACACCTTC.

Ten or more counts support this clonotype. The CDR3 bases are TGTGCCAGCAGCCAGGCGTTGGAGCAGTTCTTC. Amino acids: CASSQALEQFF. The chain uses TRBV3-1 and TRBJ2-1; D uncertain. Germline CDR1 LGHDT, CDR2 YNNKEL (reference sequence). The CDR3 sequence is 11 residues long. The V end lost 3 bases, the J end lost 10 bases, and 7 bases lay between the germline ends.

This clonotype was counted between two and nine times. The chain is built from TRBV7-2 and TRBJ1-5; 10 bases fit TRBD1. CDR1 and CDR2 from the germline V gene are SGHTA and FQGNSA. Trimming took 10 bases from V and 4 from J; bases not matched to a gene: 7. The CDR3 consists of 14 residues. CDR3 amino acids: CATQPGQGNQPQHF. In DNA form, the CDR3 reads TGTGCCACCCAACCGGGACAGGGGAATCAGCCCCAGCATTTT.

This clonotype occurred a few times. The chain employs TRBV11-2 and TRBJ1-5, with a possible D match to TRBD1 (6 bases). Deletions cut 0 bases from V and 2 bases from J, with 14 bases between. CDR3 size: 17 residues. CDR1 SGHAT and CDR2 FQNNGV come from the germline V gene. CDR3 protein: CASSLDSTGRGNQPQHF. The CDR3 region has the DNA TGTGCCAGCAGCTTAGATTCAACAGGGAGGGGCAATCAGCCCCAGCATTTT. Filled out from reference TRBV11-2 and TRBJ1-5, the complete variable domain reads EAGVAQSPRYKIIEKRQSVAFWCNPISGHATLYWYQQILGQGPKLLIQFQNNGVVDDSQLPKDRFSAERLKGVDSTLKIQPAKLEDSAVYLCASSLDSTGRGNQPQHFGDGTRLSIL.

A few counts support this clonotype. The J gene is TRBJ2-7, the V gene TRBV9; no clear D. Germline lookup yields CDR1 SGDLS and CDR2 YYNGEE. Trimming stripped 9 bases from V and 4 bases from J, with 5 bases between. This CDR3 has 9 amino acids. Written as DNA, the CDR3 is TGTGCCATTAGGTACGAGCAGTACTTC. Its translation: CAIRYEQYF.

This clonotype turned up a few times. V gene TRBV6-1 combines with J gene TRBJ2-7, with D tentatively TRBD1 (6 bases). Germline CDR1 MNHNS, CDR2 SASEGT. The CDR3 is 15 amino acids. The V gene lost 5 bases and the J gene lost 7 bases, with 21 bases spanning the gap. The chain's CDR3 is CASSLSERGQLEQYF. The DNA for the CDR3 is TGTGCCAGCAGTTTGTCTGAGCGAGGACAGTTGGAGCAGTACTTC.

This clonotype was counted a single time. V usage is TRBV27 and J usage is TRBJ2-3, with 7 nucleotides matching TRBD1. The germline V gene has CDR1 MNHEY and CDR2 SMNVEV (reference sequence). The CDR3 contains 14 residues. The J segment lost 2 bases and the V segment lost 7 bases, leaving 6 bases of the junction unmatched. This CDR3 reads CASIRQGATDTQYF. The CDR3 region has the DNA TGTGCCAGCATCCGACAGGGAGCCACAGATACGCAGTATTTT.

V is TRBV20-1 and J is TRBJ2-1, with D uncertain. This CDR3 is built from 14 residues. Germline lookup yields CDR1 DFQATT and CDR2 SNEGSKA (reference sequence). The V and J ends lost 3 bases and 2 bases respectively, with 11 bases between them. The DNA of the CDR3 is TGCAGTGCTAGTCTGGGAAAGGCCTACAATGAGCAGTTCTTC. It codes for CSASLGKAYNEQFF.

This clonotype was detected a few times. The chain combines TRBV2 with TRBJ1-2; D gene uncertain. The CDR3 is 12 residues long. Trimming shortened V by 3 bases and J by 2 bases, and 4 bases separated the two germline ends. CDR1 and CDR2 (germline): SNHLY, FYNNEI. Here the CDR3 DNA reads TGTGCCAGCAGTGACCCAAACTATGGCTACACCTTC. This codes for CASSDPNYGYTF.

The rearrangement uses TRBV7-9 and TRBJ2-1, with 7 bases matching TRBD2. V lost 5 bases, J lost 6 bases, and 10 bases stayed unmatched. The CDR3 spans 15 residues. Germline CDR1 SEHNR, CDR2 FQNEAQ (reference sequence). CDR3 protein: CASSPRGEVLNEQFF. For the CDR3, the DNA is TGTGCCAGCAGCCCCCGGGGGGAAGTTCTCAATGAGCAGTTCTTC.

This clonotype was detected a few times. The V and J genes are TRBV2 and TRBJ2-3, with D perhaps assigned TRBD1 or TRBD2 (5 bases each). Germline-derived CDR1 and CDR2 are SNHLY and FYNNEI. V was pared by 4 bases and J by 8 bases, with 16 bases between. The CDR3 length is 14 residues. DNA of the CDR3: TGTGCCAGCAGTGGGACCCTAACTGGGGGTACGCAGTATTTT. As protein: CASSGTLTGGTQYF.

This chain uses TRBV11-2 with TRBJ2-7; D is possibly TRBD1 or TRBD2 (5 bases each). The CDR3 totals 10 residues. V lost 11 bases and J lost 2, with 7 bases in between. Germline-derived CDR1 and CDR2 are SGHAT and FQNNGV. The CDR3 reads CALGAYEQYF. Here the CDR3 DNA reads TGTGCCCTGGGGGCCTACGAGCAGTACTTC.

The rearrangement uses TRBV4-1 and TRBJ1-4, with 8 bases matching TRBD1. Unmatched junction bases numbered 0, after V lost 3 bases and J lost 3 bases. The length of the CDR3 is 14 residues. The V gene's germline CDR1 is MGHRA and CDR2 YSYEKL. CDR3 nucleotide sequence: TGCGCCAGCAGCCAGACAGGGGCTAATGAAAAACTGTTTTTT. Its translation is CASSQTGANEKLFF.

This chain connects TRBV5-5 to TRBJ2-1; either TRBD1 or TRBD2 may fit D (5 bases each). The CDR3 is made up of 13 amino acids. Germline V lookup: CDR1 SGHKS, CDR2 YYEKEE (reference sequence). Trimming cost V 0 bases and J 9 bases, with 10 bases left between them. The CDR3 DNA follows: TGTGCCAGCAGCTTGGGGGACGCTACTGAGCAGTTCTTC. It specifies CASSLGDATEQFF. Full variable domain (outside the CDR3, taken from reference TRBV5-5 and TRBJ2-1): DAGVTQSPTHLIKTRGQQVTLRCSPISGHKSVSWYQQVLGQGPQFIFQYYEKEERGRGNFPDRFSARQFPNYSSELNVNALLLGDSALYLCASSLGDATEQFFGPGTRLTVL.

This clonotype was detected a few times. The CDR3, as DNA: TGTGCCAGCAGTTGGACCAGCACCGGGGAGCTGTTTTTT. Translation gives CASSWTSTGELFF. The chain employs TRBV12-3 or TRBV12-4 and TRBJ2-2; D not certain. The CDR3 has 13 amino acids. The V and J ends lost 4 bases and 4 bases respectively, with 7 bases between them.

This chain connects TRBV10-3 to TRBJ2-1, with D possibly TRBD2 on 6 matching bases. Germline CDR1 and CDR2: ENHRY and SYGVKD. This CDR3 region has 15 residues. With 3 bases removed from V and 5 bases from J, the gap between germline ends came to 14 bases. The DNA of the CDR3 is TGTGCCATCAGTGAAACTCGGGACTCAAACAATGAGCAGTTCTTC. This codes for CAISETRDSNNEQFF.

This clonotype was picked up a small number of times. The chain links TRBV6-2 or TRBV6-3 to TRBJ2-1; D call uncertain. The CDR3 totals 11 residues. CDR1 is MNHEY, CDR2 SVGEGT, per germline. The ends were cut back, 6 bases at V and 6 bases at J, with 6 bases in the middle. The CDR3 region has the DNA TGTGCCAGCAGGGAATCCAATGAGCAGTTCTTC. It is translated as CASRESNEQFF.

V usage is TRBV3-1 and J usage is TRBJ2-7; a weak D match, TRBD2 (5 bases). Germline values: CDR1 LGHDT, CDR2 YNNKEL (reference sequence). This CDR3 has 15 amino acids. V was shortened by 0 bases and J by 6 bases, with 15 bases between the two germline ends. CDR3 nucleotides: TGTGCCAGCAGCCAAGATAGCGCCACCGCAGCCGAGCAGTACTTC. Translating gives CASSQDSATAAEQYF.